Below, one TCR beta chain is given with its context. Its cognate antigen is unknown. V was pared by 2 bases and J by 7 bases, with 5 bases between. There are 11 residues in the CDR3. Germline V lookup: CDR1 SGHTS, CDR2 YDEGEE. TCRdb's table, derived via immunoSEQ multiplex PCR, lists solely in-frame clones and lacks some. Among about 26,000 clones listed, 80% were seen once. This sample stems from a study of neoadjuvant nivolumab and ipilimumab in lung cancer. Overall study: Patients got nivolumab 3 mg/kg on days 1, 15 and 29; combination added ipilimumab 1 mg/kg day 1. Study conclusions and caveats: Resected-tumor TCR richness correlated positively with pretherapy blood richness. Only a single major-pathologic-response sample was available for clonality analysis.

The sample consisted of peripheral blood, taken before neoadjuvant nivolumab, alone or with ipilimumab. V is TRBV5-8 and J is TRBJ2-3; D is unclear. The TCR sequence derives from an adult with non-small cell lung cancer. The CDR3 protein is CASSFTYTQYF. DNA for the CDR3: TGTGCCAGCAGCTTCACTTATACGCAGTATTTT. The full variable domain, with the rest looked up from reference TRBV5-8 and TRBJ2-3, is EAGVTQSPTHLIKTRGQQATLRCSPISGHTSVYWYQQALGLGLQFLLWYDEGEERNRGNFPPRFSGRQFPNYSSELNVNALELEDSALYLCASSFTYTQYFGPGTRLTVL.